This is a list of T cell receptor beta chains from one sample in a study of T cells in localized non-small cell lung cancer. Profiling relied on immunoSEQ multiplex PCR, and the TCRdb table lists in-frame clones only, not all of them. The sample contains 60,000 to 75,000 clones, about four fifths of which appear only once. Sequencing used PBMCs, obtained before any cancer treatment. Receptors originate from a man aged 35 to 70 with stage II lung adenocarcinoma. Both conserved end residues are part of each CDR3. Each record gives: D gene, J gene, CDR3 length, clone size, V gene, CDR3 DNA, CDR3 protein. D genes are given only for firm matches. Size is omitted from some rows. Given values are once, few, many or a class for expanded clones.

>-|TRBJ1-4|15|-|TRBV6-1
TGTGCCAGCACCATGGACAGTCGCACTAATGAAAAACTGTTTTTT
CASTMDSRTNEKLFF
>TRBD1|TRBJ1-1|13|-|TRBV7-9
TGTGCCAGCAGCAACCGGGACAGAGATGAAGCTTTCTTT
CASSNRDRDEAFF
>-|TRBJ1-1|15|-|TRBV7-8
TGTGCCAGCAGCCAACAGACACAGGGTGGAACTGAAGCTTTCTTT
CASSQQTQGGTEAFF
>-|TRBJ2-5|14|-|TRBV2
TGTGCCAGCAGTGAAGGCCCAGGGAAAGAGACCCAGTACTTC
CASSEGPGKETQYF
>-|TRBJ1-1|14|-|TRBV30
TGTGCCTGGAGCAGGTCGGGGGGGACCACTGAAGCTTTCTTT
CAWSRSGGTTEAFF
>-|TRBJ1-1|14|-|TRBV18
TGTGCCAGCTCACCGGGGGGCGGAGGGACTGAAGCTTTCTTT
CASSPGGGGTEAFF
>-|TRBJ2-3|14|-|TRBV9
TGTGCCAGCAGCGTAGCCAGCGGCACAGATACGCAGTATTTT
CASSVASGTDTQYF
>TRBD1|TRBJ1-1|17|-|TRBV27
TGTGCCAGCAGCCTATCCCCTAGACAGGGGTCACCTTCTGAAGCTTTCTTT
CASSLSPRQGSPSEAFF
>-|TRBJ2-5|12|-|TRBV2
TGTGCCAGCAAGGGGTACCTGGAGACCCAGTACTTC
CASKGYLETQYF
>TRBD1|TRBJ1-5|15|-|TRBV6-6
TGTGCCAGCAGAAACAGGGGCTATAGCAATCAGCCCCAGCATTTT
CASRNRGYSNQPQHF
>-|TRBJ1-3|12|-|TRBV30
TGTGCCTACAGAACCTCTGGAAACACCATATATTTT
CAYRTSGNTIYF
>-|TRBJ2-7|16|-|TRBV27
TGTGCCAGCAGTTTAAGGGTTTCAGTAGACTACTACGAGCAGTACTTC
CASSLRVSVDYYEQYF
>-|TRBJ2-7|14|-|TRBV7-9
TGTGCCAGCAGCTACCCGGCGAGCTCCTACGAGCAGTACTTC
CASSYPASSYEQYF
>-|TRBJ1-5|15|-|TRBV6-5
TGTGCCAGCAGTTACTCGGCCACTAACAATCAGCCCCAGCATTTT
CASSYSATNNQPQHF
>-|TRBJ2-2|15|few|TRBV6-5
TGTGCCAGCAGTTACAAGCGGCGTAACACCGGGGAGCTGTTTTTT
CASSYKRRNTGELFF
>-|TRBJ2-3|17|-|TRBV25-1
TGTGCCAGCAGTCCGAAAGGGAGAGGGGGATCAGCAGATACGCAGTATTTT
CASSPKGRGGSADTQYF
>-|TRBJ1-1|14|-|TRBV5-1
TGCGCCAGCAGCTTGGAAGGAGTCTCGACTGAAGCTTTCTTT
CASSLEGVSTEAFF
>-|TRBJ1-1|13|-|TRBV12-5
TGTGCTAGTGCCCCTCGGGGTAACACTGAAGCTTTCTTT
CASAPRGNTEAFF
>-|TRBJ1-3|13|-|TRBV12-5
TGTGCTAGTGGTTTTTTCGAGGTAGACACCATATATTTT
CASGFFEVDTIYF
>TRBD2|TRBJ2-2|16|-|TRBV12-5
TGTGCTAGTGGTTTGCCTACTAGCGAAATCACCGGGGAGCTGTTTTTT
CASGLPTSEITGELFF
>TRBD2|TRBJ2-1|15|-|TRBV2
TGTGCCAGCACTCGAGCGGGAGATGCGGGAAATGAGCAGTTCTTC
CASTRAGDAGNEQFF
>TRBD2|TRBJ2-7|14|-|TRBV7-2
TGTGCCAGCAGCAGCGGGACTAGCGTGTACGAGCAGTACTTC
CASSSGTSVYEQYF
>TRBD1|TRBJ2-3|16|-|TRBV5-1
TGCGCCAGCAGCTTGGTGGGGACAGGGACGGCAGATACGCAGTATTTT
CASSLVGTGTADTQYF
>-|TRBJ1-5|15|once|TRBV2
TGTGCCAGCAGTGAGTCGGGGAGGATGGGTCAGCCCCAGCATTTT
CASSESGRMGQPQHF
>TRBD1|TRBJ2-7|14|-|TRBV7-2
TGTGCCAGCAGCAAGTACAGGGGAGCCTACGAGCAGTACTTC
CASSKYRGAYEQYF
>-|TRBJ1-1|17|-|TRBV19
TGTGCCAGTAGGGGAGGGGCCGCCTCGTTAATGAACACTGAAGCTTTCTTT
CASRGGAASLMNTEAFF
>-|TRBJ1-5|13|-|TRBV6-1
TGTGCCAGCAGTACCGACACCGCGAGGCCCCAGCATTTT
CASSTDTARPQHF
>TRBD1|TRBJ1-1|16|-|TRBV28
TGTGCCAGCAGTTCCTTCTGGACAGGGGGGGGTACTGAAGCTTTCTTT
CASSSFWTGGGTEAFF
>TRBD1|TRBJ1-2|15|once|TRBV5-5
TGTGCCAGCAGCTTGGCGCAGGGGGCCAACTATGGCTACACCTTC
CASSLAQGANYGYTF
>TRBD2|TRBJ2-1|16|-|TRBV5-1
TGCGCCAGCAGCACACCTTCTAGCGGGAGAGTAGATGAGCAGTTCTTC
CASSTPSSGRVDEQFF
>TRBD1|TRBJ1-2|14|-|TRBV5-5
TGTGCCAGCAGCCCGGGACAGGGTGTTTATGGCTACACCTTC
CASSPGQGVYGYTF
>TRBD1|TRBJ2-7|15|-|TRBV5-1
TGCGCCAGCAGCTCGGCGGCTGGGACAGCGGTCGAGCAGTACTTC
CASSSAAGTAVEQYF
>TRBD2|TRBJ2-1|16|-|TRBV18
TGTGCCAGCTCACCCACTAGCGGTAGCTCCTACAATGAGCAGTTCTTC
CASSPTSGSSYNEQFF
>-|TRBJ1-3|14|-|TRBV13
TGTGCCAGCAGTCCGGACGCCTCTGGAAACACCATATATTTT
CASSPDASGNTIYF
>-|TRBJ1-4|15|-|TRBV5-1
TGCGCCAGCTCCCCTAGTGAGGGGGAGTTCTTGAAACTGTTTTTT
CASSPSEGEFLKLFF
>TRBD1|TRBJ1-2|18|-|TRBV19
TGTGCCAGTAGGTCGACAGGGGTTCCTAACAGACTAAACTATGGCTACACCTTC
CASRSTGVPNRLNYGYTF
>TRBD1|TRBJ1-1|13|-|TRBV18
TGTGCCAGCTCCCGTGACAGGGAAGGTGAAGCTTTCTTT
CASSRDREGEAFF
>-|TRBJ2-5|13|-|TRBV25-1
TGTGCCAGCAGTGCAGAACGTTATGAGACCCAGTACTTC
CASSAERYETQYF
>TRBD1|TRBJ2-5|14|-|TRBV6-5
TGTGCCAGCAGTTACTGGACAGGACAAGAGACCCAGTACTTC
CASSYWTGQETQYF
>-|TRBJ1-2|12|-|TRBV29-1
TGCAGCGTTGAACAGGGTCTCGAGGGCTACACCTTC
CSVEQGLEGYTF
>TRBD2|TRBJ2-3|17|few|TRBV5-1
TGCGCCAGCAGCGGAGGGACTAGCGGGACGCCTACAGATACGCAGTATTTT
CASSGGTSGTPTDTQYF
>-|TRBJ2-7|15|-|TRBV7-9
TGTGCCAGCCGCCGTTCCGGCGGAGGGGACATCGAGCAGTACTTC
CASRRSGGGDIEQYF
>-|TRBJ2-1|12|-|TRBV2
TGTGCCAGCAGTGAGCCACCGAATGAGCAGTTCTTC
CASSEPPNEQFF
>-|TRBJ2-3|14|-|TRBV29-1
TGCAGCCTGCAGTTACTCCTCGAAACAGATACGCAGTATTTT
CSLQLLLETDTQYF
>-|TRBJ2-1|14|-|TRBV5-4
TGTGCCAGCAGCTCTCCCGCCTCCTACAATGAGCAGTTCTTC
CASSSPASYNEQFF
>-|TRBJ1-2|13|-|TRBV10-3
TGTGCCATCAGTGAGGGCAGGGGCTATGGCTACACCTTC
CAISEGRGYGYTF
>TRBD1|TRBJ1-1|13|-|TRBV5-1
TGCGCCAGCAGCTCGCAGGGGGCAACTGAAGCTTTCTTT
CASSSQGATEAFF
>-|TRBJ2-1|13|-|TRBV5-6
TGTGCCAGCAGCTTGGCCGGCCAGAATGAGCAGTTCTTC
CASSLAGQNEQFF
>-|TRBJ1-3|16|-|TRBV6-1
TGTGCCAGCAGTGAAGTGTCCTTCAGCTCTGGAAACACCATATATTTT
CASSEVSFSSGNTIYF
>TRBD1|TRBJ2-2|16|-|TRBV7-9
TGTGCCAGCAGCTCGTCGGACAGGCTGAACACCGGGGAGCTGTTTTTT
CASSSSDRLNTGELFF
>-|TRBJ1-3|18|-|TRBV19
TGTGCCAGTAGTATATTAGGGGGGTGGTCCACCTCTGGAAACACCATATATTTT
CASSILGGWSTSGNTIYF